There are a few counts of the clone carrying this T cell receptor (beta chain). Using RNA transcripts as the source, TCR beta CDR3 regions were amplified. The TCR CDR3 was amplified in a first-round RT-PCR using the HTBI primer set. MiXCR was run by TCRdb on the multiplex PCR reads, yielding one entry per CDR3 protein. The sample consists of some 150,000 distinct CDR3 sequences, roughly 23% of them appearing once. The source of the sample is a study of T cells in Graves' hyperthyroidism and ophthalmopathy. In the study overall: Blood was drawn when the patient was first diagnosed and still untreated.

The sequenced material came from blood. The clonotype was recovered from a woman between 45 and 65 years old with Graves' hyperthyroidism that later progressed to Graves' ophthalmopathy.

CDR3 nucleotide sequence: TGTGCCAGCAGCCCCGTTGGGGTAGCGGGAGATACCGGGGAGCTGTTTTTT. Translated, it gives CASSPVGVAGDTGELFF. J is TRBJ2-2 and V is TRBV14; 9 positions match TRBD2. CDR1 and CDR2 from the germline V gene are SGHDN and FVKESK. The CDR3 consists of 17 residues. Trimming at V came to 4 bases and at J to 5 bases, leaving 11 bases not matched to a gene.